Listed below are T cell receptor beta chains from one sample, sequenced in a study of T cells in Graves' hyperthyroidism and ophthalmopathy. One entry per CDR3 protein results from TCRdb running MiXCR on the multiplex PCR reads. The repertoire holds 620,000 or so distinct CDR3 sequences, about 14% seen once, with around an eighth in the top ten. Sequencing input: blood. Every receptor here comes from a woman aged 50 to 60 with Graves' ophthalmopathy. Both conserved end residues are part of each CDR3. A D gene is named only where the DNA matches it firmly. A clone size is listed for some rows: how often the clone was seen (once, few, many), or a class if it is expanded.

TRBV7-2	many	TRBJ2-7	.	CASSPNVYEQYF	TGTGCCAGCAGCCCAAATGTTTACGAGCAGTACTTC
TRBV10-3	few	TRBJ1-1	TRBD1	CATKSGTGRVRAFF	TGTGCCACTAAGTCCGGGACAGGGAGAGTGAGAGCTTTCTTT
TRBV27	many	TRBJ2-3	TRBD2	CASSLFGLAGSTDTQYF	TGTGCCAGCAGTTTATTCGGACTAGCGGGCTCCACAGATACGCAGTATTTT
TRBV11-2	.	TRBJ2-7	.	CASRLFGAKTYEQYF	TGTGCCAGCAGGTTATTCGGGGCTAAAACCTACGAGCAGTACTTC
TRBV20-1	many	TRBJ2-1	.	CSTRDFSHSYNEQFF	TGCAGCACCCGGGACTTCTCCCACTCCTACAATGAGCAGTTCTTC
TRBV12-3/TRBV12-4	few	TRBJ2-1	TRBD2	CASSQDRTSGRYEQFF	TGTGCCAGCAGTCAAGACCGGACTAGCGGGAGATATGAGCAGTTCTTC
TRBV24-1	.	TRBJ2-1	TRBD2	CATSDSSPLAGINEQFF	TGTGCCACCAGTGATTCAAGCCCACTAGCGGGAATCAATGAGCAGTTCTTC
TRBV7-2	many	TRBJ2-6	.	CASSFLAIGANVLTF	TGTGCCAGCAGCTTTCTAGCGATCGGGGCCAACGTCCTGACTTTC
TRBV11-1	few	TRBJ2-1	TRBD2	CASSGLADNEQFF	TGTGCCAGTTCGGGACTAGCTGACAATGAGCAGTTCTTC
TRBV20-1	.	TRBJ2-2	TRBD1	CSARAWDRGNTGELFF	TGCAGTGCTAGAGCGTGGGACAGGGGTAACACCGGGGAGCTGTTTTTT
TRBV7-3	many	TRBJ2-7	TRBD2	CASSPSGAGEQYF	TGTGCCAGCAGCCCCAGCGGGGCGGGCGAGCAGTACTTC
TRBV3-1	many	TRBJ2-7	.	CASSHRGRSWEQYF	TGTGCCAGCAGCCACAGGGGACGTTCTTGGGAGCAGTACTTC
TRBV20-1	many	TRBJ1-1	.	CSARSSPGNTEAFF	TGCAGTGCTAGGTCTAGCCCCGGGAACACTGAAGCTTTCTTT
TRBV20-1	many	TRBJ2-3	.	CSARGSSVRSDTQYF	TGCAGTGCTAGAGGATCTAGCGTTAGGTCAGATACGCAGTATTTT
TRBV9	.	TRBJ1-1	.	CASSPKGSGRTEAFF	TGTGCCAGCAGCCCAAAGGGATCAGGGAGAACTGAAGCTTTCTTT
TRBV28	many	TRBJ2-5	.	CASSFRLQQETQYF	TGTGCCAGCAGTTTTAGGTTACAGCAAGAGACCCAGTACTTC
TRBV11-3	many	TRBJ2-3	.	CASSSDPNTDTQYF	TGTGCCAGCAGCTCAGACCCAAACACAGATACGCAGTATTTT
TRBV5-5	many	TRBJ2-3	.	CASSSGVRTDTQYF	TGTGCCAGCAGCTCAGGGGTTCGCACAGATACGCAGTATTTT
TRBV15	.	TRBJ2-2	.	CATSRDSPTGELFF	TGTGCCACCAGCAGAGATTCCCCTACCGGGGAGCTGTTTTTT
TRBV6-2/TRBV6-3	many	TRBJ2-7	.	CASSWAGYEQYF	TGTGCCAGCAGTTGGGCCGGCTACGAGCAGTACTTC
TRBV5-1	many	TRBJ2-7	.	CASSLDGSEDEQYF	TGCGCCAGCAGCTTGGATGGGTCCGAGGACGAGCAGTACTTC
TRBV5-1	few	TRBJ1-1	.	CASSLGGLAEAFF	TGCGCCAGCAGCTTGGGGGGGCTTGCTGAAGCTTTCTTT
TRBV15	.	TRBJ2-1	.	CATSSSGNEQFF	TGTGCCACCAGCAGCAGTGGGAATGAGCAGTTCTTC
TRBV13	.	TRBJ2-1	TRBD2	CASSSPQRLAPFYNEQFF	TGTGCCAGCAGCTCCCCCCAAAGACTAGCGCCGTTCTACAATGAGCAGTTCTTC
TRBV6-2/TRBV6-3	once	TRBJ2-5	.	CASSAPGLGRETQYF	TGTGCCAGCAGTGCACCAGGCCTAGGGCGTGAGACCCAGTACTTC
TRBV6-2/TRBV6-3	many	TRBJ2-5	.	CASSSFQETQYF	TGTGCCAGCAGTTCCTTCCAAGAGACCCAGTACTTC
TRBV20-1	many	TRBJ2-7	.	CSARDPRFGYEQYF	TGCAGTGCTAGAGACCCCCGATTCGGCTACGAGCAGTACTTC
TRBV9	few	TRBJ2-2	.	CASSVGGRANTGELFF	TGTGCCAGCAGCGTAGGCGGCAGGGCGAACACCGGGGAGCTGTTTTTT
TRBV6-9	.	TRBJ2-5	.	CASSYRPLEETQYF	TGTGCCAGCAGTTATCGGCCTTTAGAAGAGACCCAGTACTTC
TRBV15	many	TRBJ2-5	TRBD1	CATSRGTGGQETQYF	TGTGCCACCAGCAGAGGGACAGGGGGACAAGAGACCCAGTACTTC
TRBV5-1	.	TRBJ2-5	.	CASSLEQGDETQYF	TGCGCCAGCAGCTTGGAACAGGGTGATGAGACCCAGTACTTC